The 4 T cell receptor beta chains below were found in one sample sequenced in a study of shared clonotypes between healthy human individuals. Sequencing was performed with immunoSEQ multiplex PCR; in TCRdb, only in-frame clones are kept and a portion is missing. Seen here are approximately 740,000 clones, around 74% observed once, and the top ten hold roughly 1.7%. Sequenced input: memory CD4+ T cells sorted from blood. The subset denotes: CD45RA-negative fraction. The receptors here all came from a woman between 25 and 40 years old in good health.

V and J are TRBV7-2 and TRBJ1-1; 8 nucleotides match TRBD1. The V and J ends lost 5 bases and 4 bases, in that order; junction bases with no gene match: 6. The germline CDR1 and CDR2 sequences are SGHTA and FQGNSA. The CDR3 is 14 amino acids. This CDR3 is CASSGQGKGTEAFF. The CDR3 coding sequence is TGTGCCAGCAGCGGACAGGGAAAAGGCACTGAAGCTTTCTTT.

The rearrangement links TRBV2 to TRBJ1-5; D is unclear. Trimming took 5 bases from V and 0 from J, leaving 8 bases between them. Germline loops: CDR1 SNHLY, CDR2 FYNNEI. This CDR3 has 14 residues. CDR3 nucleotides: TGTGCCAGCAGTCGGAGAAATAGCAATCAGCCCCAGCATTTT. Amino acids: CASSRRNSNQPQHF.

V is TRBV28 and J is TRBJ2-5; 10 bases are shared with TRBD2. The V gene end was trimmed by 5 bases and the J gene end by 4 bases; junction bases not matched to a gene: 7. The CDR3 contains 15 residues. The germline V gene encodes CDR1 MDHEN and CDR2 SYDVKM. The CDR3 region has the DNA TGTGCCAGCAGTCCGGGACTAGCGACCCCAGAGACCCAGTACTTC. Residues: CASSPGLATPETQYF.

This clone was detected only once. The CDR3, as DNA: TGTGCCAGCAGCTTATTCAGGGGTACTAACTATGGCTACACCTTC. It is translated as CASSLFRGTNYGYTF. V usage is TRBV7-9 and J usage is TRBJ1-2; D might be TRBD1 (6 bases). Germline loops: CDR1 SEHNR, CDR2 FQNEAQ (reference sequence). The CDR3 has 15 amino acids. The V end was cut by 2 bases, the J end by 0 bases, with 10 bases between.